This T cell receptor beta chain was recorded in a study of response to subunit inactivated influenza vaccine. Whole-study findings and limits: With each seasonal influenza vaccination, the authors suggested, few new T cells are recruited.

TCRdb independently ran MiXCR on the RT-PCR reads; one entry per CDR3 protein. The table includes about 180,000 distinct CDR3 sequences, around 9% detected once. CDR1 LGHNA and CDR2 YNFKEQ come from the germline V gene. The CDR3 runs 16 residues. V gave up 0 bases and J gave up 3 bases; unmatched junction bases: 3. The table lists this clonotype with many counts. Its antigen remains unidentified. The receptor comes from a man aged 45-65 years who received an inactivated influenza vaccine. The sample here was non-naive T cells sorted from PBMCs, taken on the day of vaccination. The rearrangement links TRBV4-2 to TRBJ2-3; 10 nucleotides match TRBD2. The CDR3 protein is CASSQELAGETDTQYF. The CDR3 DNA sequence: TGTGCCAGCAGCCAAGAGCTAGCGGGGGAAACAGATACGCAGTATTTT.